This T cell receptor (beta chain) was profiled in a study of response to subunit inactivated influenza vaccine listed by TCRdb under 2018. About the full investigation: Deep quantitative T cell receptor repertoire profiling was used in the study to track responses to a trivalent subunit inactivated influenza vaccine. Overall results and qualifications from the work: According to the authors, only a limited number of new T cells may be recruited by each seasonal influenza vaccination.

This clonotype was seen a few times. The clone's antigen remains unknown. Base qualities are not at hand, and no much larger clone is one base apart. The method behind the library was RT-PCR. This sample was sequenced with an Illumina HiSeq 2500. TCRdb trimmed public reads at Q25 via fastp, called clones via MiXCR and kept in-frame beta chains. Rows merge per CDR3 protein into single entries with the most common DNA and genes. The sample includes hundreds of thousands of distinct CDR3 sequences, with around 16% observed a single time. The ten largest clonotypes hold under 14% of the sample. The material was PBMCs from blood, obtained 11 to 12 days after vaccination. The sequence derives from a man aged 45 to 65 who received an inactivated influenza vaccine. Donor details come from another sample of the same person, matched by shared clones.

DNA sequence: TGCAGCGTCCGGACAGGGTGGGATGAGCAGTTCTTC. It translates as CSVRTGWDEQFF. This chain is built from TRBV29-1 and TRBJ2-1, and TRBD1 matches 8 of the central bases. The CDR3 holds 12 amino acids from the cysteine to the phenylalanine. The read is trimmed to its CDR3 DNA, 36 bases read in frame from base 1. CDR1 and CDR2, per the germline V gene, are SQVTM and ANQGSEA. V trim: 6 bases; J trim: 8 bases; unmatched bases: 6.